The clone carrying this TCR beta chain was seen ten or more times. Losses at the gene ends were 2 bases for V and 2 bases for J; bases not matched to a gene: 12. Germline values: CDR1 SGHVS, CDR2 FQNEAQ. CDR3 length: 17 residues. This sample was included in a study of CD8+CD57+ T cells in acquired aplastic anemia. Investigators profiled TCR beta VDJ and CDR3 from genomic DNA template. Via MiXCR, TCRdb re-called the reads, giving one row per CDR3 protein. The sample holds hundreds of thousands of distinct CDR3 sequences, more than 25% seen once. Patients picked for sequencing had shown CD8+CD57+ cell expansion detected by flow cytometry.

The rearrangement joins TRBV7-8 to TRBJ2-7; 7 bases line up with TRBD1. This receptor was obtained from a human donor with aplastic anemia. Input material: sorted CD4+, CD8+, or CD8+CD57+ T cells (not recorded which) from PBMCs. CDR3 residues: CASSLLPGQATAYEQYF. The DNA of the CDR3 is TGTGCCAGCAGCTTACTCCCTGGACAGGCGACTGCCTACGAGCAGTACTTC.